Each of the 11 T cell receptor beta chains below was sequenced from the same sample in a study of T cell repertoires in cytomegalovirus infection (dated by TCRdb to the late 2010s). Sequencing took place on an Illumina HiSeq 1500. TCRdb reworked the public reads: Q25 trimming with fastp, MiXCR clone assembly, productive beta chains retained. Identical CDR3 proteins give one entry, which carries the most common genes and DNA. The sample records around 100,000 distinct CDR3 sequences, around 30% of which are singletons. Together, the top ten hold roughly 40% of the sample. The treatment or condition tag for this specimen amounts to: in vitro stimulation with specific CMV peptide epitopes to enrich CMV-specific T cells. What these receptors recognize is not known. The sequencing here drew on CD8+ T cells from cultured PBMCs, taken from culture after CMV antigen stimulation. Receptor source: a human donor in good health (CMV status not recorded). Some clones in this sample may be carry-over from other donors' samples.

CDR3 residues: CASGNDRGVEKLFF. The CDR3 DNA is TGTGCCAGCGGTAACGACAGGGGAGTAGAAAAACTGTTTTTT. V and J are TRBV6-1 and TRBJ1-4; TRBD1 matches at 8 bases. The CDR3 has 14 amino acids. Trimming removed 8 bases from V and 8 bases from J; junction bases left unmatched: 10. Germline-derived CDR1 and CDR2 are MNHNS and SASEGT.

The V call is TRBV20-1, the J call TRBJ1-1; no reliable D call. The CDR3 sequence is 13 residues long. The V gene lost 2 bases and the J gene lost 1 base, with 8 bases spanning the gap. Germline values: CDR1 DFQATT, CDR2 SNEGSKA (reference sequence). CDR3 amino acids: CSARPLENTEAFF. CDR3 nucleotides: TGCAGTGCTAGACCGCTGGAGAACACTGAAGCTTTCTTT.

This clonotype showed up many times. The chain combines TRBV12-3 or TRBV12-4 with TRBJ2-5; D perhaps matches TRBD2 (5 bases). V lost 5 bases, J lost 1 base, and 8 bases lay in between. The CDR3 has 13 residues. The CDR3, as DNA: TGTGCCAGCAGTATGGACTTCCAAGAGACCCAGTACTTC. It codes for CASSMDFQETQYF.

This clonotype has a count of ten or more. DNA of the CDR3: TGCAGTGCTCCAACCGATCAAAACACCATATATTTT. Protein: CSAPTDQNTIYF. This chain uses TRBV20-1 with TRBJ1-3, with unresolved D. Germline CDR1 is DFQATT and CDR2 is SNEGSKA (reference sequence). The V gene lost 5 bases and the J gene lost 6 bases, with 11 bases spanning the gap. The CDR3 is made up of 12 amino acids.

V is TRBV6-6 and J is TRBJ2-1; D not certain. Germline lookup yields CDR1 MNHNY and CDR2 SVGAGI (reference sequence). The CDR3 runs 11 residues. Trimming left V 8 bases short and J 7 bases short, with 9 bases between. CDR3 bases: TGTGCCAGCTCCATCTGGAATGAGCAGTTCTTC. Translating gives CASSIWNEQFF.

Concerning this clonotype: Possible read error: a much larger clone is one base away. The chain has TRBV4-2 and TRBJ1-5; TRBD1 is a possible D gene (5 bases). V lost 0 bases and J lost 5, with 14 bases in between. The CDR3 sequence is 16 residues long. The germline CDR1 and CDR2 sequences are LGHNA and YNFKEQ. CDR3 region: CASSQDSGGEDQPQHF. The CDR3 DNA sequence: TGTGCCAGCAGCCAAGATTCGGGGGGAGAGGATCAGCCCCAGCATTTT.

The V and J genes are TRBV9 and TRBJ2-7; weak D call: TRBD1 (6 bases). V was pared by 0 bases and J by 2 bases, with 9 bases between. Germline V gene sequence: CDR1 SGDLS, CDR2 YYNGEE. CDR3 length: 14 residues. This chain's CDR3 is CASSVGTAAYEQYF. The CDR3 coding sequence is TGTGCCAGCAGCGTAGGGACAGCAGCCTACGAGCAGTACTTC.

The chain uses TRBV7-6 and TRBJ2-7, with no clear D. This CDR3 contains 13 residues. Germline CDR1 SGHVS, CDR2 FNYEAQ. Trimming stripped 5 bases from V and 7 bases from J, with 15 bases between. The DNA for the CDR3 is TGTGCCAGCAGCGCCGGAGAAGTGGGGGAGCAGTACTTC. This codes for CASSAGEVGEQYF.

This clonotype was seen a few times. The chain is built from TRBV19 and TRBJ2-5, with D tentatively TRBD1 or TRBD2 (5 bases each). The CDR3 contains 11 residues. From germline, CDR1 is LNHDA and CDR2 SQIVND (reference sequence). The V and J ends lost 9 bases and 7 bases respectively, with 12 bases between them. The CDR3 reads CASRRDGTQYF. The CDR3 DNA follows: TGTGCCAGCCGACGGGACGGGACCCAGTACTTC.

This clonotype was found a few times. The rearrangement uses TRBV6-2 or TRBV6-3 and TRBJ1-5; 11 bases are shared with TRBD1. V was clipped by 2 bases and J by 2 bases; unmatched bases: 11. In germline, CDR1 is MNHEY, CDR2 SVGEGT. This CDR3 has 19 amino acids. The CDR3 reads CASSYLRTGGILGNQPQHF. CDR3 coding DNA: TGTGCCAGCAGTTACCTCCGGACAGGGGGCATTCTAGGCAATCAGCCCCAGCATTTT.

This rearrangement joins TRBV28 to TRBJ2-2; D perhaps matches TRBD1 (5 bases). The V gene's germline CDR1 is MDHEN and CDR2 SYDVKM. The CDR3 covers 15 residues. Trimming stripped 5 bases from V and 0 bases from J, with 10 bases between. The CDR3, as DNA: TGTGCCAGCAGTGGGTACAGGACGAACACCGGGGAGCTGTTTTTT. Translated, it gives CASSGYRTNTGELFF.